Each of the 32 T cell receptor beta chains below was sequenced from the same sample in a study of T cell changes during pregnancy in multiple sclerosis. The repertoire was sequenced with immunoSEQ multiplex PCR; TCRdb's copy has only in-frame clones and lacks some. The table has some 40,000 clones, approximately 94% seen once. The sequencing here drew on peripheral blood, taken in the third trimester of pregnancy. Receptors were obtained from a female donor with multiple sclerosis, enrolled in a pregnancy study.

V gene TRBV7-2 combines with J gene TRBJ2-5; 14 bases are a match to TRBD2. The CDR3 spans 17 residues. J was trimmed by 5 bases and V by 5 bases; bases with no gene match: 10. The germline V gene has CDR1 SGHTA and CDR2 FQGNSA. The chain's CDR3 is CASSLRTSGGMGETQYF. The DNA for the CDR3 is TGTGCCAGCAGCCTTCGGACTAGCGGGGGGATGGGGGAGACCCAGTACTTC.

The genes are TRBV7-8 and TRBJ1-5; 8 nucleotides match TRBD1. CDR1 is SGHVS and CDR2 is FQNEAQ in the germline V gene. This CDR3 contains 17 residues. With V trimmed by 0 bases and J by 0 bases, 4 bases remained unmatched. The CDR3: CASSLAGTGNSNQPQHF. The CDR3 DNA reads as TGTGCCAGCAGCTTAGCTGGGACAGGCAATAGCAATCAGCCCCAGCATTTT.

This clone was detected only once. The gene calls are TRBV5-1 and TRBJ1-3; 8 bases are a match to TRBD1. The CDR3 extends over 16 amino acids. Germline values: CDR1 SGHRS, CDR2 YFSETQ. V shed 1 base and J 3 bases; nucleotides not matched to a gene: 6. The CDR3 region is CASSLNQGASGNTIYF. The CDR3 nucleotides are TGCGCCAGCAGCTTGAATCAGGGGGCTAGTGGAAACACCATATATTTT.

This chain joins TRBV7-2 and TRBJ1-6; D unresolved. The germline CDR1 and CDR2 sequences are SGHTA and FQGNSA. Trimming pared 9 bases from V and 5 bases from J, leaving 11 bases between. This CDR3 is 13 amino acids long. Here the CDR3 reads CASRGQNNSPLHF. The CDR3 bases are TGTGCCAGTCGCGGGCAGAATAATTCACCCCTCCACTTT.

The chain joins TRBV7-9 to TRBJ2-7; tentative D call: TRBD1 (5 bases). The germline V gene encodes CDR1 SEHNR and CDR2 FQNEAQ (reference sequence). Trimming removed 0 bases from V and 4 bases from J, with 7 bases in between. The CDR3 runs to 13 residues. The DNA of the CDR3 is TGTGCCAGCAGCTTAGCCCAGGGATACGAGCAGTACTTC. It specifies CASSLAQGYEQYF.

This clone was seen a single time. The CDR3 region is CASSLPDRGPETQYF. CDR3 DNA: TGTGCCAGCAGCCTCCCCGACAGGGGGCCAGAGACCCAGTACTTC. The V call is TRBV5-4, the J call TRBJ2-5, with 10 bases identical to TRBD1. Looked up from germline, CDR1 is SGHNT and CDR2 is YYREEE (reference sequence). The CDR3 has 15 residues. With 4 bases clipped from V and 4 bases from J, the junction kept 7 bases outside the gene matches.

The chain employs TRBV2 and TRBJ1-5; 8 bases are shared with TRBD1. V gave up 5 bases and J gave up 1 base; unmatched junction bases: 4. Germline CDR1 is SNHLY and CDR2 is FYNNEI. This CDR3 is built from 15 residues. The CDR3 loop is CASSRTGTSNQPQHF. DNA of the CDR3: TGTGCCAGCAGTAGGACAGGGACAAGCAATCAGCCCCAGCATTTT.

The V call is TRBV28, the J call TRBJ2-3; 7 bases match TRBD2. Germline V lookup: CDR1 MDHEN, CDR2 SYDVKM. J gave up 4 bases and V 10 bases, and 5 bases lay outside the gene matches. This CDR3 has 12 residues. CDR3 DNA: TGTGCCACCTTGACTAGCTCAGATACGCAGTATTTT. Translated: CATLTSSDTQYF.

The chain joins TRBV6-1 to TRBJ1-2; 9 nucleotides agree with TRBD1. V trimming: 2 bases; J trimming: 4 bases; junction bases outside the gene matches: 2. In germline, CDR1 is MNHNS, CDR2 SASEGT. The CDR3 runs to 14 residues. CDR3 loop: CASSEKTGGYGYTF. Here the CDR3 DNA reads TGTGCCAGCAGTGAAAAGACAGGGGGCTATGGCTACACCTTC.

V usage is TRBV5-5 and J usage is TRBJ2-1; D gene unclear. There are 14 residues in the CDR3. Trimming left V 1 base short and J 3 bases short, with 8 bases between. Looked up from germline, CDR1 is SGHKS and CDR2 is YYEKEE (reference sequence). CDR3 sequence: CASSLLWLYNEQFF. DNA of the CDR3: TGTGCCAGCAGCTTGCTTTGGCTCTACAATGAGCAGTTCTTC.

The J gene is TRBJ2-1, the V gene TRBV4-3, with 9 bases fitting TRBD2. V was clipped by 0 bases and J by 7 bases; unmatched bases: 4. The germline gives CDR1 LGHNA, CDR2 YSLEER. This CDR3 contains 15 residues. The CDR3 here is CASSQEGTSWNEQFF. CDR3 nucleotide sequence: TGCGCCAGCAGCCAAGAGGGGACTAGCTGGAATGAGCAGTTCTTC.

This clone appeared once. V and J are TRBV14 and TRBJ2-4; a possible D gene is TRBD1 (6 bases). Trimming cost V 1 base and J 0 bases, with 13 bases left between them. The V gene's germline CDR1 is SGHDN and CDR2 FVKESK. The CDR3 consists of 17 residues. CDR3 sequence (DNA): TGTGCCAGCAGCCAAGGGGGGCTCGTACTAGCCAAAAACATTCAGTACTTC. Its translation is CASSQGGLVLAKNIQYF.

This clone turned up a few times. Here the CDR3 reads CASSRMVPAGINNEQFF. As DNA, the CDR3 is TGCGCCAGCAGCCGAATGGTTCCAGCGGGAATTAATAATGAGCAGTTCTTC. The chain uses TRBV5-1 and TRBJ2-1, with 7 positions matching TRBD2. The CDR3 extends over 17 amino acids. Germline V CDR1 and CDR2: SGHRS, YFSETQ. J was trimmed by 7 bases and V by 4 bases; bases with no gene match: 17.

The gene calls are TRBV19 and TRBJ1-3; D perhaps matches TRBD1 (5 bases). Germline V gives CDR1 LNHDA, CDR2 SQIVND (reference sequence). V shed 3 bases and J shed 3 bases, with 12 bases lying between them. The CDR3 covers 15 residues. CDR3 coding DNA: TGTGCCAGTAGTATCCTGACAGCGCATGGAAACACCATATATTTT. Translated, it gives CASSILTAHGNTIYF.

This clone was picked up a small number of times. The gene calls are TRBV12-5 and TRBJ2-7; 13 bases match TRBD2. The CDR3 loop spans 15 amino acids. V dropped 5 bases and J dropped 3; count of bases not matched to a gene: 4. Germline loops: CDR1 LGHNT, CDR2 FRNRAP. The CDR3 DNA follows: TGTGCTAGTGGTCCCGGGACTAGCGGGAACTACGAGCAGTACTTC. Its protein is CASGPGTSGNYEQYF. The full variable domain, with the rest looked up from reference TRBV12-5 and TRBJ2-7, is DARVTQTPRHKVTEMGQEVTMRCQPILGHNTVFWYRQTMMQGLELLAYFRNRAPLDDSGMPKDRFSAEMPDATLATLKIQPSEPRDSAVYFCASGPGTSGNYEQYFGPGTRLTVT.

This clone has only one observation. The chain carries TRBV28 and TRBJ2-1, with 7 bases lining up with TRBD1. The CDR3 is made up of 15 amino acids. The germline V gene has CDR1 MDHEN and CDR2 SYDVKM. J was trimmed by 7 bases and V by 5 bases; bases with no gene match: 11. CDR3 nucleotide sequence: TGTGCCAGCAGTCCGACAGGGCTGGAGGCAAATGAGCAGTTCTTC. Its protein product is CASSPTGLEANEQFF.

This sequence joins TRBV7-8 and TRBJ2-7, with 7 bases identical to TRBD2. J was trimmed by 5 bases and V by 2 bases; bases with no gene match: 15. The CDR3 runs 17 residues. The germline V gene has CDR1 SGHVS and CDR2 FQNEAQ. CDR3 sequence reads: CASSLTGDSGEGDEQYF. DNA for the CDR3: TGTGCCAGCAGCTTAACGGGAGACTCTGGGGAGGGTGACGAGCAGTACTTC.

V usage is TRBV6-6 and J usage is TRBJ2-1, with TRBD1 matching 8 bases. Germline V gene sequence: CDR1 MNHNY, CDR2 SVGAGI (reference sequence). This CDR3 comprises 16 residues. V shed 4 bases, J shed 4 bases, and the junction held 9 bases outside the gene matches. The CDR3 protein is CASSSLGGQGYNEQFF. For the CDR3, the DNA is TGTGCCAGCAGTTCCCTAGGCGGACAGGGATACAATGAGCAGTTCTTC.

The chain is built from TRBV7-2 and TRBJ2-1, with D possibly being TRBD2 (5 bases). Per the germline V gene, CDR1 is SGHTA and CDR2 is FQGNSA. The germline V and J ends were trimmed by 6 bases and 8 bases, with 11 bases remaining between them. CDR3 size: 12 residues. CDR3 loop: CASRSLGDEQFF. The CDR3 DNA follows: TGTGCCAGCAGGTCCCTGGGAGATGAGCAGTTCTTC. Filled out from reference TRBV7-2 and TRBJ2-1, the complete variable domain reads GAGVSQSPSNKVTEKGKDVELRCDPISGHTALYWYRQSLGQGLEFLIYFQGNSAPDKSGLPSDRFSAERTGGSVSTLTIQRTQQEDSAVYLCASRSLGDEQFFGPGTRLTVL.

V is TRBV7-2 and J is TRBJ2-7, with 12 positions matching TRBD2. The CDR3 totals 14 residues. The germline CDR1 and CDR2 sequences are SGHTA and FQGNSA. The V segment lost 6 bases and the J segment 2 bases; nucleotides outside the gene matches: 2. CDR3 sequence: CASSRLAGAYEQYF. CDR3 bases: TGTGCCAGCAGTAGACTAGCGGGGGCCTACGAGCAGTACTTC.

The chain combines TRBV28 with TRBJ1-1; 7 bases line up with TRBD1. The J segment lost 0 bases and the V segment lost 6 bases, leaving 4 bases of the junction unmatched. Germline lookup yields CDR1 MDHEN and CDR2 SYDVKM. This CDR3 comprises 14 residues. CDR3 protein: CASSKGQMNTEAFF. The CDR3 region has the DNA TGTGCCAGCAGCAAGGGACAGATGAACACTGAAGCTTTCTTT.

The rearrangement joins TRBV27 to TRBJ2-3; 11 bases are shared with TRBD2. Looked up from germline, CDR1 is MNHEY and CDR2 is SMNVEV (reference sequence). V gave up 3 bases and J gave up 5 bases; unmatched junction bases: 4. CDR3 size: 15 residues. CDR3 loop: CASSLGLAGGDTQYF. The CDR3 DNA reads TGTGCCAGCAGTTTGGGGCTAGCGGGAGGAGATACGCAGTATTTT.

This chain links TRBV27 with TRBJ1-1, with D unclear. The germline V gene encodes CDR1 MNHEY and CDR2 SMNVEV (reference sequence). V was cut by 8 bases and J by 4 bases, with 23 bases left in between. The CDR3 runs 16 residues. This CDR3 reads CASGEEGRLLPTEAFF. CDR3 bases: TGTGCCAGCGGGGAGGAAGGTCGACTCCTCCCCACTGAAGCTTTCTTT.

Notes on this clone: Other nucleotide sequences from this sample produce the same CDR3. The J gene is TRBJ1-5, the V gene TRBV7-2; 8 bases match TRBD1. Trimming cost V 3 bases and J 5 bases; bases outside gene matches: 0. The V gene's germline CDR1 is SGHTA and CDR2 FQGNSA. CDR3 length: 13 residues. In DNA, the CDR3 is TGTGCCAGCAGCTTGACAGGGGATCAGCCCCAGCATTTT. Translation gives CASSLTGDQPQHF.

The CDR3: CASSLMGPGLVYEQYF. The CDR3 nucleotides are TGTGCCAGCAGCTTAATGGGGCCAGGGCTAGTCTACGAGCAGTACTTC. This chain connects TRBV7-3 to TRBJ2-7; the D gene is possibly TRBD1 (5 bases). Looked up from germline, CDR1 is SGHTA and CDR2 is FQGTGA. Trimming shortened V by 1 base and J by 3 bases, and 16 bases separated the two germline ends. The length of the CDR3 is 16 residues.

This clone was seen only once. V gene TRBV6-1 combines with J gene TRBJ1-1; TRBD1 aligns across 7 bases. V was clipped by 4 bases and J by 5 bases; unmatched bases: 7. CDR3 length equals 14 residues. Germline V gene sequence: CDR1 MNHNS, CDR2 SASEGT. CDR3: CASSVSTGRTEAFF. CDR3 bases: TGTGCCAGCAGTGTATCGACAGGGAGGACTGAAGCTTTCTTT.

The chain links TRBV7-2 to TRBJ2-3; 8 nucleotides align to TRBD2. Germline V gives CDR1 SGHTA, CDR2 FQGNSA. V shed 1 base, J shed 6 bases, and the junction held 9 bases outside the gene matches. This CDR3 is 16 amino acids long. As DNA, the CDR3 is TGTGCCAGCAGCTTAGAGGCGGGGGGCACAGATGATACGCAGTATTTT. It is translated as CASSLEAGGTDDTQYF. Combining the CDR3 with reference TRBV7-2 and TRBJ2-3 gives the whole variable domain GAGVSQSPSNKVTEKGKDVELRCDPISGHTALYWYRQSLGQGLEFLIYFQGNSAPDKSGLPSDRFSAERTGGSVSTLTIQRTQQEDSAVYLCASSLEAGGTDDTQYFGPGTRLTVL.

J is TRBJ2-2 and V is TRBV27; 13 nucleotides agree with TRBD2. This CDR3 is built from 14 residues. Per germline, CDR1 MNHEY and CDR2 SMNVEV (reference sequence). Losses at the gene ends were 5 bases for V and 14 bases for J; bases not matched to a gene: 8. CDR3 sequence reads: CASSPRGTSGILFF. CDR3 bases: TGTGCCAGCAGTCCAAGAGGGACTAGCGGGATACTGTTTTTT.

The rearrangement links TRBV9 to TRBJ2-1; possible D gene TRBD2, 6 bases. The CDR3 covers 16 residues. Per germline, CDR1 SGDLS and CDR2 YYNGEE. The germline V and J ends were trimmed by 0 bases and 5 bases, with 15 bases remaining between them. CDR3 residues: CASSVDGRRWDNEQFF. As DNA, the CDR3 is TGTGCCAGCAGCGTAGACGGGAGAAGGTGGGACAATGAGCAGTTCTTC.

The CDR3 DNA is TGTGCCAGCAGTCCAGGACTAGGCTCCAATGAGCAGTTCTTC. This translates into CASSPGLGSNEQFF. This sequence joins TRBV6-4 and TRBJ2-1; 7 bases fit TRBD2. The germline gives CDR1 MRHNA, CDR2 SNTAGT. The CDR3 length is 14 residues. The trim removed 5 bases at V and 6 bases at J, leaving 7 bases unmatched.

The chain joins TRBV5-6 to TRBJ1-4; 9 bases line up with TRBD1. The CDR3 consists of 15 residues. Trimming cost V 4 bases and J 4 bases; bases outside gene matches: 5. Germline loops: CDR1 SGHDT, CDR2 YYEEEE. The CDR3 protein is CASSHWTGVNEKLFF. The DNA of the CDR3 is TGTGCCAGCAGCCACTGGACAGGGGTTAATGAAAAACTGTTTTTT.

The chain combines TRBV2 with TRBJ2-7; 11 nucleotides align to TRBD2. The CDR3 loop spans 15 amino acids. Germline CDR1 and CDR2: SNHLY and FYNNEI. J lost 3 bases, V lost 7 bases, and 8 bases had no gene match. The CDR3 spells CASMGHLAGGYEQYF. CDR3 in DNA: TGTGCCAGCATGGGACACCTAGCGGGAGGCTACGAGCAGTACTTC.